This T cell receptor (beta chain) was observed in a study of blood T cell repertoires in COVID-19 (dated by TCRdb to about 2020). Broadly, across the study: Samples from collaborators originated in the United States, Italy and Spain and spanned both the acute and convalescent phases of COVID-19. Where available, HLA class I and class II types were obtained from metadata supplied by the sample provider rather than from assay-based typing. A freely available public database, intended as a resource for researchers studying the immune response to SARS-CoV-2, is where the repertoires were released. The dataset comprised deeply sampled blood TCRbeta repertoires from subjects exposed to, actively infected with, or recovered from COVID-19. Samples came from the ongoing ImmuneRACE study (first 160 participants) plus 1,254 subjects from 6 global collaborators. The prospective study material was composed of cDNA or gDNA derived from T cells, B-cell-depleted T cells, or PBMCs. The sample metadata nearly always contained a de-identified subject ID, COVID-19 status, age in years and sex.

The immunoSEQ Assay, a bias-controlled multiplex PCR, was used to amplify TCRbeta CDR3 regions from genomic DNA. The study's processing was this. Nucleated cell counts per sample were estimated from amplification of reference gene primers within the assay. Sequence reads were collapsed and filtered to measure the absolute abundance of every unique TCRbeta CDR3 rearrangement. Productive Simpson clonality was computed per sample as the square root of Simpson's diversity index over productive rearrangements. The clones in this table, taken by TCRdb from immuneACCESS, are in-frame only. Not every clone is retained; where verified, under half of the shortfall comes from an unresolved V gene, and the cause of the rest is unknown. The DNA gave D and trimming, while V, J and clone size come from that table. The sample table holds roughly 250,000 clones, of which approximately 83% were seen once. In total, the top ten clones hold about 4.4% of the sample.

The investigation overall reported the following: Clinical and demographic metadata were provided uncurated, with the amount varying by source and participant.

Details on this clone: This clone's antigen is unknown. Base qualities are not at hand, and no much larger clone is one base apart.

Collaborating institutions collected whole blood in K2EDTA tubes following their own protocols. For TCRbeta analysis, collaborator samples were shipped as frozen whole blood, as isolated PBMCs, or as DNA extracted from either sample type. V is cut back by 5 bases and J by 3 bases, with 1 base in the junction unmatched. The CDR3 goes from the cysteine to the phenylalanine over 13 residues. The read is trimmed to its CDR3 DNA, 39 bases read in frame from base 1. The germline V gene (reference sequence) provides CDR1 LNHDA and CDR2 SQIVND. This clonotype originated in a man in his forties or fifties with active or convalescent COVID-19. The chain is encoded by TRBV19 joined to TRBJ1-1, and 9 junction bases match TRBD1. What was sequenced was peripheral blood. CDR3 protein: CASSRTGDTEAFF. The DNA sequence is TGTGCCAGTAGTCGGACAGGGGACACTGAAGCTTTCTTT.